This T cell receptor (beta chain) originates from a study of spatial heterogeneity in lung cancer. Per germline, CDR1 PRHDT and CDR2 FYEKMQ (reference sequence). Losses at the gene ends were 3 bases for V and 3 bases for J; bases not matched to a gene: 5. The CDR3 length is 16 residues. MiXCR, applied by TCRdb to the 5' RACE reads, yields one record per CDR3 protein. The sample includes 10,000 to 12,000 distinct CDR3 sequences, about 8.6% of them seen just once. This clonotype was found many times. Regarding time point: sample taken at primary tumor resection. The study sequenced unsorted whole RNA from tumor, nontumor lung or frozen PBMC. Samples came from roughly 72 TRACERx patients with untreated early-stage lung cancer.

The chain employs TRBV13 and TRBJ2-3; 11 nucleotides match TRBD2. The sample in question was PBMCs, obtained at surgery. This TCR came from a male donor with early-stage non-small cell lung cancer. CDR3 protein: CASSLLSGGATDTQYF. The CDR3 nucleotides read TGTGCCAGCAGCTTGCTTAGCGGGGGGGCAACAGATACGCAGTATTTT.